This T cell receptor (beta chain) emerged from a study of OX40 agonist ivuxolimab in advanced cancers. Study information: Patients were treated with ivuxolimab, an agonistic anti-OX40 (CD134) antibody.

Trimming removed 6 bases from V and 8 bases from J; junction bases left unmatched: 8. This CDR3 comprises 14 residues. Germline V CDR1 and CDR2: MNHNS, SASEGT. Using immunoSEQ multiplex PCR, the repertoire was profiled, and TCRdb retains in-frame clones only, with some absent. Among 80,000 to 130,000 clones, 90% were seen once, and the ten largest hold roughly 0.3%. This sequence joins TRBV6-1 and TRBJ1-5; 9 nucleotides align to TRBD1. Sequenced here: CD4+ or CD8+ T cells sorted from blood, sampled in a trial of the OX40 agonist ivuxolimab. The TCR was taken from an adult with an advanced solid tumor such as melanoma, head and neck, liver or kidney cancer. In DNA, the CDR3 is TGTGCCAGCAGCCAAGGGACAGGGAGTAAGCCCCAGCATTTT. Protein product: CASSQGTGSKPQHF.